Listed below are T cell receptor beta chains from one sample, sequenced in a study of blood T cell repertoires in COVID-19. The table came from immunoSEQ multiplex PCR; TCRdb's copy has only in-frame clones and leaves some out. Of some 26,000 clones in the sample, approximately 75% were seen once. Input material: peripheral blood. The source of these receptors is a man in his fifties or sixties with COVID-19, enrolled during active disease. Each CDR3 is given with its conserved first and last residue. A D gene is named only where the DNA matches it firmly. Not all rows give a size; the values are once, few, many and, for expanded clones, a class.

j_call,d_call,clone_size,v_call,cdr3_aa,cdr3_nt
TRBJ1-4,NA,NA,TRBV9,CASSAGLDEKLFF,TGTGCCAGCAGCGCCGGACTGGATGAAAAACTGTTTTTT
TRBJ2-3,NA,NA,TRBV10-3,CATRRGTPDTQYF,TGTGCCACCCGGCGGGGTACCCCAGATACGCAGTATTTT
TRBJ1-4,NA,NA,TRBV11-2,CASSLSWTENEKLFF,TGTGCCAGCAGCTTAAGCTGGACAGAAAATGAAAAACTGTTTTTT
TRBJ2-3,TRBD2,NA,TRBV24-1,CATSEKSGRAGDTQYF,TGTGCCACCAGTGAAAAAAGCGGGAGGGCCGGGGATACGCAGTATTTT
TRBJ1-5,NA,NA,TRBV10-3,CAISESLQGEQPQHF,TGTGCCATCAGTGAGTCGTTACAGGGAGAACAGCCCCAGCATTTT
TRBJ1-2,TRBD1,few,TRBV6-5,CASNYGGQNYGYTF,TGTGCCAGCAACTACGGGGGACAGAACTATGGCTACACCTTC
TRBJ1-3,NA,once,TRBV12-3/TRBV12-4,CASSPFRNTIYF,TGTGCCAGCAGCCCCTTCCGAAACACCATATATTTT
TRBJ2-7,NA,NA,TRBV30,CAGMEGSFSYEQYF,TGTGCCGGGATGGAGGGTAGTTTCTCCTACGAGCAGTACTTC
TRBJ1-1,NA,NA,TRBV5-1,CASSLARQGRDTEAFF,TGCGCCAGCAGCTTGGCTAGGCAGGGGAGGGACACTGAAGCTTTCTTT
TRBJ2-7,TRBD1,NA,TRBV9,CASSVGDRDEQYF,TGTGCCAGCAGCGTAGGGGACAGGGACGAGCAGTACTTC
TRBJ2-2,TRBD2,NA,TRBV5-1,CASSLVGSGRTNTGELFF,TGCGCCAGCAGCTTGGTTGGTAGCGGGAGGACGAACACCGGGGAGCTGTTTTTT
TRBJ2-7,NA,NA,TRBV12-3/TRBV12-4,CASSLDYSYEQYF,TGTGCCAGCAGCCTAGACTACTCCTACGAGCAGTACTTC
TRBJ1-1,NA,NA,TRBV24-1,CATSGPMNTEAFF,TGTGCCACCAGTGGCCCTATGAACACTGAAGCTTTCTTT
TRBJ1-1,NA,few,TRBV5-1,CASSPEAGSTEAFF,TGCGCCAGCAGCCCCGAAGCGGGGAGCACTGAAGCTTTCTTT
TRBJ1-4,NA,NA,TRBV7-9,CASSPDSLRGEKLFF,TGTGCCAGCAGCCCCGACTCGCTCCGGGGTGAAAAACTGTTTTTT
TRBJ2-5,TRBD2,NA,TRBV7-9,CASRGTSGSGETQYF,TGTGCCAGCCGAGGGACTAGCGGGAGTGGAGAGACCCAGTACTTC
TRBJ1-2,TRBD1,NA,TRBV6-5,CASSYSNAGTGGGYTF,TGTGCCAGCAGTTACTCGAATGCAGGGACAGGCGGGGGCTACACCTTC
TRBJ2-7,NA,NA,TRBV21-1,CASSRLAGERNYEQYF,TGTGCCAGCAGCAGGCTAGCGGGAGAAAGGAACTACGAGCAGTACTTC
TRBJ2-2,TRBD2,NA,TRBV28,CASSSGPASGGVNTGELFF,TGTGCCAGCAGTTCCGGACCCGCTAGCGGGGGGGTGAACACCGGGGAGCTGTTTTTT
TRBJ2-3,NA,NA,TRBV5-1,CASSRRLPSGDTQYF,TGCGCCAGCAGCCGCAGGTTGCCGAGCGGGGATACGCAGTATTTT
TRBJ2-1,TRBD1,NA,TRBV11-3,CASRDSPNNEQFF,TGTGCAAGCCGGGACAGCCCGAACAATGAGCAGTTCTTC
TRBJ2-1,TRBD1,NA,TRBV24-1,CATSDLSAGGMNEQFF,TGTGCCACCAGTGATTTATCAGCAGGGGGTATGAATGAGCAGTTCTTC
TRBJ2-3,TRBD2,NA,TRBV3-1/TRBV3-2,CASTLAGGLGDTQYF,TGTGCCAGCACGCTAGCGGGAGGACTCGGGGATACGCAGTATTTT
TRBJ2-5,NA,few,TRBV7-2,CASSLGQIGTQYF,TGTGCCAGCAGCTTAGGACAGATCGGGACCCAGTACTTC
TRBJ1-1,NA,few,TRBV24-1,CATSDSRQATEAFF,TGTGCCACCAGTGATTCTCGGCAGGCCACTGAAGCTTTCTTT
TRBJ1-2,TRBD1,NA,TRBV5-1,CASSLDAGGAYGYTF,TGCGCCAGCAGCTTGGATGCAGGGGGCGCGTATGGCTACACCTTC
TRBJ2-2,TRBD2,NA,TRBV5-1,CASSFTTSGVDAGELFF,TGCGCCAGCAGCTTTACCACTAGCGGGGTCGACGCCGGGGAGCTGTTTTTT
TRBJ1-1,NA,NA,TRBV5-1,CASSLASGGADTEAFF,TGCGCCAGCAGCTTGGCTTCGGGGGGCGCAGACACTGAAGCTTTCTTT
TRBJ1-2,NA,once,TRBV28,CASSFSDYGYTF,TGTGCCAGCAGTTTTTCAGACTATGGCTACACCTTC
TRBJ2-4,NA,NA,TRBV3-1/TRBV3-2,CASSLAVAKNIQYF,TGTGCCAGCAGCCTAGCGGTAGCCAAAAACATTCAGTACTTC
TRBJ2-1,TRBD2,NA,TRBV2,CASILGTSYSEQFF,TGTGCCAGCATCTTGGGGACTAGTTATAGTGAGCAGTTCTTC
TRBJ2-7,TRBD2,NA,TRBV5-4,CASSTSGGAYEQYF,TGTGCCAGCAGCACTAGCGGGGGGGCCTACGAGCAGTACTTC
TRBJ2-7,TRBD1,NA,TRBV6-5,CASSRDRGYEQYF,TGTGCCAGCAGCCGGGACAGGGGCTACGAGCAGTACTTC
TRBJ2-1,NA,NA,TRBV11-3,CASSARSTYNEQFF,TGTGCCAGCAGCGCAAGGAGCACCTACAATGAGCAGTTCTTC
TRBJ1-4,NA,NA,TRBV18,CASSPRRSNEKLFF,TGTGCCAGCTCACCAAGACGGAGTAATGAAAAACTGTTTTTT
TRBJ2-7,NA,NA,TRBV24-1,CATSGQGSEQYF,TGTGCCACCAGTGGCCAGGGTTCCGAGCAGTACTTC
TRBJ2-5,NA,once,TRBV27,CASSWRRGETQYF,TGTGCCAGCAGTTGGAGGAGGGGAGAGACCCAGTACTTC
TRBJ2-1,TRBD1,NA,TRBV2,CASSRGQGGHEQFF,TGTGCCAGCAGTCGAGGACAGGGTGGGCATGAGCAGTTCTTC